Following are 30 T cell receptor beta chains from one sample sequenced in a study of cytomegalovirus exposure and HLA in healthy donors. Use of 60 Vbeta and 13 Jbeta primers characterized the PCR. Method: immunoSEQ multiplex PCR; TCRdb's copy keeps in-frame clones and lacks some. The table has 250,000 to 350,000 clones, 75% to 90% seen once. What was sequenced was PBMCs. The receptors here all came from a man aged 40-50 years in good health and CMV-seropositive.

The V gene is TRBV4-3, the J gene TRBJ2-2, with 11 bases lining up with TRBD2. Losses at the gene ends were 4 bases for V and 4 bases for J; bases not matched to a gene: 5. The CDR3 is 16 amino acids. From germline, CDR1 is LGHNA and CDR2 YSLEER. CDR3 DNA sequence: TGCGCCAGCAGCCCTAGACTAGCGGGGAGCACCGGGGAGCTGTTTTTT. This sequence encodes CASSPRLAGSTGELFF.

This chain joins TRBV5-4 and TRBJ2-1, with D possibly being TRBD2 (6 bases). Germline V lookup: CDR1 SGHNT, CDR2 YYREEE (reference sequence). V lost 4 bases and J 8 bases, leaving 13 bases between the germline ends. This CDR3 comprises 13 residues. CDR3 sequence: CASSPISGDEQFF. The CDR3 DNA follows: TGTGCCAGCAGCCCGATTTCGGGAGATGAGCAGTTCTTC.

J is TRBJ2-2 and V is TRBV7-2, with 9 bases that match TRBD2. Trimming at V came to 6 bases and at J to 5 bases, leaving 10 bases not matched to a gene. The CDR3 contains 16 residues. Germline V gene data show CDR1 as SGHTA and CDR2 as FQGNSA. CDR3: CASSPPGTSRTGELFF. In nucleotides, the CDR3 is TGTGCCAGCAGTCCGCCTGGGACTAGCCGAACCGGGGAGCTGTTTTTT.

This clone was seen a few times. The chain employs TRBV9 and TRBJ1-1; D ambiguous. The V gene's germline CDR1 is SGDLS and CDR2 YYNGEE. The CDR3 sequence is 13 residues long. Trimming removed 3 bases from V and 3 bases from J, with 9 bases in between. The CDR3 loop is CASSDRYDTEAFF. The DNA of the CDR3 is TGTGCCAGCAGCGACCGGTACGACACTGAAGCTTTCTTT.

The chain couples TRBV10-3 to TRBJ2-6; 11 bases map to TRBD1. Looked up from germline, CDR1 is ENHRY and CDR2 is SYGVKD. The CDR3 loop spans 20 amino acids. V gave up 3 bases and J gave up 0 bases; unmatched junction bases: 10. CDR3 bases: TGTGCCATCAGTGACCCCGATTCGGGACAGGGGGGCTCTGGGGCCAACGTCCTGACTTTC. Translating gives CAISDPDSGQGGSGANVLTF.

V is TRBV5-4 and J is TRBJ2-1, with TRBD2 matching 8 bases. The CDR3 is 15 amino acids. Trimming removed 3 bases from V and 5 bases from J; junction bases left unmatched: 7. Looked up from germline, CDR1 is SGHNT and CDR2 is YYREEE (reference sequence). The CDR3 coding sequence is TGTGCCAGCAGCTACAGGATAGCGGGGAACAATGAGCAGTTCTTC. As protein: CASSYRIAGNNEQFF. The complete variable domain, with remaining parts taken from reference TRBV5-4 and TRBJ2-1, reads ETGVTQSPTHLIKTRGQQVTLRCSSQSGHNTVSWYQQALGQGPQFIFQYYREEENGRGNFPPRFSGLQFPNYSSELNVNALELDDSALYLCASSYRIAGNNEQFFGPGTRLTVL.

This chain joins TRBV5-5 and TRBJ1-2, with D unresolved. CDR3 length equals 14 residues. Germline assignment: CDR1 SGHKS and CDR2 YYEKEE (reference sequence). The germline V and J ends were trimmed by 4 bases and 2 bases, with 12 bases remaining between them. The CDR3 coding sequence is TGTGCCAGCAGCCGTTATTTGGAGAACTATGGCTACACCTTC. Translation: CASSRYLENYGYTF.

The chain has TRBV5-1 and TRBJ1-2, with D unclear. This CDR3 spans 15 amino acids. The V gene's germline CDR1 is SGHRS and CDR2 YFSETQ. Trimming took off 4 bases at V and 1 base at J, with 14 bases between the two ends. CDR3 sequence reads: CASSDDLGDNYGYTF. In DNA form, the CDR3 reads TGCGCCAGCAGCGACGATCTAGGAGATAACTATGGCTACACCTTC.

This CDR3 reads CASSLTRRTQYF. CDR3 sequence (DNA): TGTGCCAGCAGCCTTACACGGAGGACGCAGTATTTT. The rearrangement uses TRBV28 and TRBJ2-3, with D perhaps matching TRBD2 (5 bases). Per the germline V gene, CDR1 is MDHEN and CDR2 is SYDVKM. V was clipped by 6 bases and J by 9 bases, with 13 bases between them. The CDR3 sequence is 12 residues long.

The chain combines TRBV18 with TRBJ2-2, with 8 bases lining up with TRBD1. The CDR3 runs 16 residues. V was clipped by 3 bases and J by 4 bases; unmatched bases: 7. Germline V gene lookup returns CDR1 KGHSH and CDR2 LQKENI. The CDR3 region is CASSPLRQGSTGELFF. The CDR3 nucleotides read TGTGCCAGCTCACCTCTTCGACAGGGGAGCACCGGGGAGCTGTTTTTT.

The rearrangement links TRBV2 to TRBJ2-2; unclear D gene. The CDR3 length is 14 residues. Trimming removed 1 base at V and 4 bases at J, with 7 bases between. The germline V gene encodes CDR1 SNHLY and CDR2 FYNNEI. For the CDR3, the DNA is TGTGCCAGCAGTGAAGGCAGGTTCACCGGGGAGCTGTTTTTT. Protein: CASSEGRFTGELFF.

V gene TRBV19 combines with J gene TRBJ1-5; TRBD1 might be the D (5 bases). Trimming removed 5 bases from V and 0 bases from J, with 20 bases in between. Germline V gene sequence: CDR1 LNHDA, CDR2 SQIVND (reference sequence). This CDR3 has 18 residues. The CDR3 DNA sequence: TGTGCCAGTAGTGAAGCGCCAGGCCGGAGGGGTAGCAATCAGCCCCAGCATTTT. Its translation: CASSEAPGRRGSNQPQHF.

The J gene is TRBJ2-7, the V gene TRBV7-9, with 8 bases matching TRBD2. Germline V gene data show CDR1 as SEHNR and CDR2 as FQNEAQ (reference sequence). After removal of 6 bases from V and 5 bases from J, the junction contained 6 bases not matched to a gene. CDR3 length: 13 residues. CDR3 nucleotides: TGTGCCAGCAGTCCTCGGGGGGGCAACGAGCAGTACTTC. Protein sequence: CASSPRGGNEQYF.

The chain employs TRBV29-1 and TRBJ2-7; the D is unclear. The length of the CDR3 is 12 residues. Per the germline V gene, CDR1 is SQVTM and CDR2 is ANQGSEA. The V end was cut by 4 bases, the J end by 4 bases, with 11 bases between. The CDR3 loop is CSVVPSEYEQYF. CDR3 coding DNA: TGCAGCGTTGTCCCCTCAGAATACGAGCAGTACTTC.

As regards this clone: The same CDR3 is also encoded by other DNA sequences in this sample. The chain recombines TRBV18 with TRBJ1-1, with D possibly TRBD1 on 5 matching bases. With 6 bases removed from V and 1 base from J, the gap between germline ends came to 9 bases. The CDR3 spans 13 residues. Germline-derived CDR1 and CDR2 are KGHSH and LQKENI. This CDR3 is CASSPGQNTEAFF. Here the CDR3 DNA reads TGTGCCAGCTCTCCAGGACAGAACACTGAAGCTTTCTTT.

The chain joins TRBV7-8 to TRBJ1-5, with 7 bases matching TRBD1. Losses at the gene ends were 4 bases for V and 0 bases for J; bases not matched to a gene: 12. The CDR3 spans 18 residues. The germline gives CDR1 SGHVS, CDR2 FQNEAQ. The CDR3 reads CASSYRDSTFYSNQPQHF. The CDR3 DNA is TGTGCCAGCAGCTATAGGGACAGCACCTTCTATAGCAATCAGCCCCAGCATTTT.

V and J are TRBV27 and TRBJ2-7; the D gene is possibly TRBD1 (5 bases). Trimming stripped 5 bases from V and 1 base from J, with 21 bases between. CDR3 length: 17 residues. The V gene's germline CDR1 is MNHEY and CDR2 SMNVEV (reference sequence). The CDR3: CASSAHYSGRGSYEQYF. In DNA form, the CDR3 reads TGTGCCAGCAGTGCCCACTACTCAGGGCGCGGATCCTACGAGCAGTACTTC.

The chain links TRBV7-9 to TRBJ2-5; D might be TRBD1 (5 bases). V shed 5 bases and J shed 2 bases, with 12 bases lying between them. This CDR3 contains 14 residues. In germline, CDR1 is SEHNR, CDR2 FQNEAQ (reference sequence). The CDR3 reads CASSPRGIQETQYF. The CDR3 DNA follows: TGTGCCAGCAGCCCAAGGGGTATTCAAGAGACCCAGTACTTC.

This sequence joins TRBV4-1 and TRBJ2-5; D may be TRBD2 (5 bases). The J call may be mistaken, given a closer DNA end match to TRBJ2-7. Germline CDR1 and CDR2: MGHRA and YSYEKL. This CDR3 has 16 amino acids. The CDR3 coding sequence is TGCGCCAGCAGCCAGGGAGCCGGTCCGTCCCTCTACGAGCAGTACTTC. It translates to CASSQGAGPSLYEQYF.

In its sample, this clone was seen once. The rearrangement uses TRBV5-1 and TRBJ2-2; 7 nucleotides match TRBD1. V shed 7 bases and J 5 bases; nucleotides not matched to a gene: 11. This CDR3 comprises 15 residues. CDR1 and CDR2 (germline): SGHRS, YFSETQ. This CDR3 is CASRLTGVGTGELFF. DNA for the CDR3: TGCGCCAGCCGACTTACAGGGGTCGGGACCGGGGAGCTGTTTTTT.

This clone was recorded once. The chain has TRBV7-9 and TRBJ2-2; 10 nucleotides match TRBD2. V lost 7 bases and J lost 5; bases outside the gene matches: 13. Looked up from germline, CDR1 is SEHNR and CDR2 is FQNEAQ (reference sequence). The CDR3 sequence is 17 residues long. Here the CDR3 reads CASTRTSGHSRTGELFF. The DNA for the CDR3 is TGTGCCAGCACAAGGACTAGCGGCCACTCCAGGACCGGGGAGCTGTTTTTT.

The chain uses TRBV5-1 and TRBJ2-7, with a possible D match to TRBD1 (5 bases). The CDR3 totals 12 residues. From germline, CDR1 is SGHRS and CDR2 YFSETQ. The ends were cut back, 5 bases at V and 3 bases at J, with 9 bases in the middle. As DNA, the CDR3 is TGCGCCAGCAGGCTAGACAGCTACGAGCAGTACTTC. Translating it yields CASRLDSYEQYF.

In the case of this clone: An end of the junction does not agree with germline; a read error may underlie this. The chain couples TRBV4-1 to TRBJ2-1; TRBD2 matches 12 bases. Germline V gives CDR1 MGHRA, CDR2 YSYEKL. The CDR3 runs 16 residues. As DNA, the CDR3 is TGCGCCAGCAGCCAAGATCCTAGCGGGAGGGGGCAAGAGCGGTTCTTC. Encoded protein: CASSQDPSGRGQERFF.

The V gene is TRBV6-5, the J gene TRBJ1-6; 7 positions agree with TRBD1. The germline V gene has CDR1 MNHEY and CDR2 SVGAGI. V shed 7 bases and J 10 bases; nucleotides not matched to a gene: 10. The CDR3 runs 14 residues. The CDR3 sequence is CASKGQVPTSPLHF. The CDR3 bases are TGTGCCAGCAAAGGACAGGTGCCTACCTCACCCCTCCACTTT.

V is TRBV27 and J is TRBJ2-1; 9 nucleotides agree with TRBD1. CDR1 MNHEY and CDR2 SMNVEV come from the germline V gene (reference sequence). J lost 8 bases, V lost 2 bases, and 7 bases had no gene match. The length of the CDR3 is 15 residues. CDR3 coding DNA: TGTGCCAGCAGTTTAATGGGACAGGGCACACATGAGCAGTTCTTC. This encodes CASSLMGQGTHEQFF.

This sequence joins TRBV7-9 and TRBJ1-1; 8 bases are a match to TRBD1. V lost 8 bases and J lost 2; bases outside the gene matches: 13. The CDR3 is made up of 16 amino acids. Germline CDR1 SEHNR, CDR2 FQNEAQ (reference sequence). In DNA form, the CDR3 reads TGTGCCAGCCTCGGACAGGGATCACCGGATAACACTGAAGCTTTCTTT. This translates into CASLGQGSPDNTEAFF.

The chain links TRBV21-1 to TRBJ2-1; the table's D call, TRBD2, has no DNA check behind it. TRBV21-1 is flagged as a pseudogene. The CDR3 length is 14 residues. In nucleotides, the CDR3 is TGTGCAACGAGCGTATGCAGATACTACAATGAGCAGTTCTTC. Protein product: CATSVCRYYNEQFF.

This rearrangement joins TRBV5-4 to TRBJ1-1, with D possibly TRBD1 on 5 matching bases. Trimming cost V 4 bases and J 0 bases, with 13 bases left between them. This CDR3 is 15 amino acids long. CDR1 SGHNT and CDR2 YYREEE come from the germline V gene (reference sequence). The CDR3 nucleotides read TGTGCCAGCAGCCCTCGACAGTCCATGAACACTGAAGCTTTCTTT. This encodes CASSPRQSMNTEAFF.

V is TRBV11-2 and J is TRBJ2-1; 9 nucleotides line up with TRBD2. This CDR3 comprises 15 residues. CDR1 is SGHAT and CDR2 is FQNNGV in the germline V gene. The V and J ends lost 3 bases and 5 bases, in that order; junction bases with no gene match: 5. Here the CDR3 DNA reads TGTGCCAGCAGCTTGTCTAGCGGGGCCCACAATGAGCAGTTCTTC. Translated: CASSLSSGAHNEQFF.

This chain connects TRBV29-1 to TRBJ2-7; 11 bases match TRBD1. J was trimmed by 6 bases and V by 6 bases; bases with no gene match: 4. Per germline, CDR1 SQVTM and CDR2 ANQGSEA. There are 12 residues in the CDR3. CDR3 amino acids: CSVGQGGVEQYF. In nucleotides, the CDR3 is TGCAGCGTGGGACAGGGGGGTGTCGAGCAGTACTTC.